The 19 T cell receptor beta chains below come from one sample, sequenced in a study of tumor and adjacent non-tumor tissue in lung cancer. Three rounds of nested PCR, following a modified ARM-PCR protocol, produced the TCRbeta library. MiXCR, run by TCRdb on the multiplex PCR reads, gives a single entry per CDR3 protein. The sample has about 86,000 distinct CDR3 sequences; roughly 77% are singletons. RNA was extracted from bulk tissue without any cell sorting. Distant lung tissue was collected more than 3 cm away from the tumor edge. What was sequenced was distant non-tumor lung tissue. These receptors were obtained from a woman in her 50s with non-small cell lung cancer.

Of note for this clonotype: One junction end disagrees with the germline gene, perhaps due to a read error. The V call is TRBV5-6, the J call TRBJ2-7, with 8 bases identical to TRBD1. Per the germline V gene, CDR1 is SGHDT and CDR2 is YYEEEE. CDR3 size: 14 residues. CDR3 sequence (DNA): TGTGTCAGCACCCTGACAGGGGCGACCTATGAGCAATACTTC. Its protein product is CVSTLTGATYEQYF.

Turning to this clonotype: This CDR3 is missing its conserved last phenylalanine or tryptophan, likely due to a read error. The rearrangement links TRBV4-1 to TRBJ2-2; D remains ambiguous. The CDR3 covers 13 residues. The V end lost 10 bases, the J end lost 1 base, and 10 bases lay between the germline ends. Germline V CDR1 and CDR2: MGHRA, YSYEKL. DNA for the CDR3: TGCGCCACCATCTGGGGGAACACCGGGGAGCTGTTTCTT. Its protein product is CATIWGNTGELFL.

This clonotype has a count of ten or more. V and J are TRBV29-1 and TRBJ2-5; TRBD2 matches at 10 bases. The CDR3 runs to 16 residues. Germline V lookup: CDR1 SQVTM, CDR2 ANQGSEA. V dropped 5 bases and J dropped 5; count of bases not matched to a gene: 14. CDR3 in amino acids: CSVKGGLAGDQETQYF. Written as DNA, the CDR3 is TGCAGCGTTAAGGGGGGCCTAGCGGGAGATCAGGAGACCCAGTACTTC.

For this clonotype: A much larger clone sits a single nucleotide away, making a read error possible. The chain combines TRBV29-1 with TRBJ1-2; D gene unclear. Trimming removed 4 bases at V and 3 bases at J, with 9 bases between. The CDR3 has 12 residues. The germline gives CDR1 SQVTM, CDR2 ANQGSEA. The CDR3 coding sequence is TGCAGCGTTGGAAGGCAGCACTATGGCTACACCTTC. Translating gives CSVGRQHYGYTF.

The chain couples TRBV28 to TRBJ1-4, with a possible D match to TRBD1 (6 bases). The V gene's germline CDR1 is MDHEN and CDR2 SYDVKM. Trimming cost V 6 bases and J 6 bases, with 14 bases left between them. The CDR3 extends over 14 amino acids. The CDR3 sequence: CASRPTGNDEKLFF. The CDR3 region has the DNA TGTGCCAGCAGGCCTACAGGGAATGATGAAAAACTGTTTTTT. The entire variable domain, with the rest obtained from reference TRBV28 and TRBJ1-4, is as follows: DVKVTQSSRYLVKRTGEKVFLECVQDMDHENMFWYRQDPGLGLRLIYFSYDVKMKEKGDIPEGYSVSREKKERFSLILESASTNQTSMYLCASRPTGNDEKLFFGSGTQLSVL.

This chain uses TRBV6-1 with TRBJ1-2; D unresolved. Germline CDR1 is MNHNS and CDR2 is SASEGT. This CDR3 spans 12 amino acids. DNA of the CDR3: TGTGCAACAAGGAAGGCATCACATGACTACACCTTC. This gives the protein CATRKASHDYTF.

Turning to this clonotype: The conserved closing phenylalanine or tryptophan is absent in this CDR3, likely reflecting a read error. This chain joins TRBV6-6 and TRBJ1-1; 8 nucleotides align to TRBD1. Germline V gives CDR1 MNHNY, CDR2 SVGAGI (reference sequence). CDR3 length: 16 amino acids. V gave up 10 bases and J gave up 3 bases; unmatched junction bases: 16. The CDR3 DNA sequence: TGTGCCATCAGCTCCTCTCGAACAGGGGGATACACTGAAGCTTTCATT. Protein: CAISSSRTGGYTEAFI.

Comment on this clonotype: At one boundary the junction diverges from the germline segment, which might be a read error. The chain combines TRBV29-1 with TRBJ2-3; no definite D call. The CDR3 loop spans 13 amino acids. The germline V gene encodes CDR1 SQVTM and CDR2 ANQGSEA. For the CDR3, the DNA is TGCAGCGTTGTTGAGAGTAGGGCAGATACGCTGTATTTT. This gives the protein CSVVESRADTLYF.

This clonotype was observed a handful of times. The gene calls are TRBV6-1 and TRBJ2-2; possible D gene TRBD1, 6 bases. Germline CDR1 is MNHNS and CDR2 is SASEGT. The CDR3 extends over 15 amino acids. V shed 11 bases and J shed 3 bases, with 19 bases lying between them. CDR3 sequence (DNA): TGTGCCTCCAATAGGGGGAGCTGGTACACCGGGGAGCTGTTTTTT. This translates into CASNRGSWYTGELFF.

Comment on this clonotype: This CDR3 fails to terminate in the conserved phenylalanine or tryptophan, so it likely reflects a read error. The gene calls are TRBV6-1 and TRBJ1-2; D perhaps matches TRBD1 (6 bases). Germline lookup yields CDR1 MNHNS and CDR2 SASEGT. The CDR3 consists of 14 residues. With 5 bases removed from V and 5 bases from J, the gap between germline ends came to 15 bases. The CDR3 here is CASSRRSGEYGYTL. The CDR3 DNA reads TGTGCCAGCAGTCGCCGATCAGGGGAATATGGCTACACCCTC.

This clonotype has just one count. An end of the junction differs from the germline gene, which may be a read error. The V call is TRBV12-3 or TRBV12-4, the J call TRBJ1-2; 10 bases align to TRBD1. CDR3 size: 13 residues. The DNA for the CDR3 is TGTGTCAGCAGTCGGGACAGGGGATATGGCTACACCTTC. Residues: CVSSRDRGYGYTF.

This clonotype was recorded a few times. Since no conserved phenylalanine or tryptophan closes the CDR3, a read error is the likely cause. The chain links TRBV6-5 to TRBJ1-1; 9 bases are a match to TRBD1. The germline CDR1 and CDR2 sequences are MNHEY and SVGAGI. This CDR3 region has 14 residues. V lost 9 bases, J lost 4 bases, and 9 bases stayed unmatched. CDR3 in DNA: TGTGCCAGTACCTCACAGGGGGCTGTCACTGAAGCTTTCCTT. It specifies CASTSQGAVTEAFL.

This chain joins TRBV5-6 and TRBJ2-7; D perhaps matches TRBD1 (6 bases). The CDR3 has 17 amino acids. V shed 4 bases and J shed 6 bases, with 26 bases lying between them. Germline-derived CDR1 and CDR2 are SGHDT and YYEEEE. CDR3 nucleotides: TGTGCCAGCAGCGCTGACAGGACCACGATCACCCCCTGCGAGCAGTACTTC. Residues: CASSADRTTITPCEQYF.

This clonotype has at least ten counts. The chain couples TRBV28 to TRBJ2-5; possibly TRBD1 for D (5 bases). Germline V lookup: CDR1 MDHEN, CDR2 SYDVKM. V was pared by 4 bases and J by 0 bases, with 9 bases between. CDR3 length: 14 residues. The CDR3 spells CASSWRQYQETQYF. CDR3 sequence (DNA): TGTGCCAGCAGTTGGAGACAGTACCAAGAGACCCAGTACTTC.

This clonotype came up once. One end of the junction is discordant with germline, which a read error may explain. This rearrangement joins TRBV12-3 or TRBV12-4 to TRBJ1-5; D gene unclear. This CDR3 region has 13 residues. This chain's CDR3 is CASSQKSNQPQHF. The CDR3 DNA reads as TGTGCTAGCAGTCAGAAAAGCAATCAGCCCCAGCATTTT.

The sample holds one count of this clonotype. A junction boundary mismatches the germline segment, possibly from a read error. V is TRBV6-1 and J is TRBJ2-3; TRBD1 matches at 8 bases. Per germline, CDR1 MNHNS and CDR2 SASEGT. The CDR3 is 16 residues long. The CDR3 DNA sequence: TGTGCCAGCAGTGAGTTTGCAGGGGGCGGAATAGATACGCTGTACTTT. It is translated as CASSEFAGGGIDTLYF.

The rearrangement uses TRBV11-3 and TRBJ1-1; TRBD1 is a possible D gene (5 bases). The CDR3 loop spans 14 amino acids. Trimming removed 6 bases from V and 0 bases from J, with 11 bases in between. The V gene's germline CDR1 is SGHNT and CDR2 YENEEA. CDR3 sequence (DNA): TGTGCCAGCAGTCAGATAGGGGTGAACACTGAAGCTTTCTTT. This gives the protein CASSQIGVNTEAFF.

This chain joins TRBV29-1 and TRBJ2-1; D is perhaps TRBD2 (5 bases). The germline gives CDR1 SQVTM, CDR2 ANQGSEA. The CDR3 totals 14 residues. Between the trimmed V and J ends, which lost 5 bases and 13 bases, there was a span of 24 bases. CDR3 region: CSVSRESSYNGQFF. The CDR3 nucleotides read TGCAGCGTTAGCCGGGAAAGCTCCTACAATGGCCAGTTCTTC.

As for this clonotype: The junction and the germline gene differ at one end; a read error may be behind it. The chain has TRBV11-2 and TRBJ2-5; D possibly uses TRBD1 or TRBD2 (5 bases each). This CDR3 comprises 14 residues. The germline V gene encodes CDR1 SGHAT and CDR2 FQNNGV. CDR3 region: CASSLSGRTETQYF. The CDR3 bases are TGTGCCAGCAGCTTATCAGGGAGAACAGAGACCCAGTACTTT.